This entry concerns a single TCR beta chain. V lost 5 bases to trimming and J lost 5 bases; unmatched junction nucleotides: 7. The CDR3 totals 14 residues. Germline CDR1 and CDR2: MNHEY and SVGAGI. This sample stems from a study of blood T cell repertoires in COVID-19. TCRdb keeps only in-frame clones here, not all; method: immunoSEQ multiplex PCR. The sample lists 130,000 to 150,000 clones; approximately 86% were seen once. This TCR derives from a woman aged 40 to 50 who had recovered from COVID-19. The sequenced material came from PBMCs or T cells enriched from blood (not recorded which). V and J are TRBV6-5 and TRBJ1-2; 8 positions match TRBD1. This CDR3 is CASSLQTGEYGYTF. The CDR3 coding sequence is TGTGCCAGCAGTCTCCAGACAGGGGAATATGGCTACACCTTC.